The clone carrying this T cell receptor (beta chain) was recorded only once. The source of the sample is a study of regulatory T cells in long-lasting Graves disease. Combining iRepertoire HTBI primers with Arm-PCR of CDR3 regions, the authors built TCR beta libraries. One entry per CDR3 protein, called by TCRdb with MiXCR from the multiplex PCR reads. Altogether some 450,000 distinct CDR3 sequences are present, 23% being singletons, with the ten largest covering roughly a quarter. Indicated time point: persistent/refractory GD, antithyroid drugs over 5 years with positive TRAb. The TCR library was prepared using RNA isolated from PBMCs. Xi'an, China, was home to the endocrinology department that provided patients. This CDR3 is 13 amino acids long. From germline, CDR1 is MNHEY and CDR2 SMNVEV (reference sequence). V lost 5 bases, J lost 2 bases, and 8 bases lay in between.

The V and J genes are TRBV27 and TRBJ2-3; no clear D gene. This sequence originates from a female donor with Graves disease. Here the sequenced sample was peripheral blood mononuclear cells (PBMCs), taken when the disease was refractory, from a patient treated with antithyroid drugs. The CDR3 sequence is CASSLWDTDTQYF. The CDR3 coding sequence is TGTGCCAGCAGTCTGTGGGACACAGATACGCAGTATTTT.